Listed below are T cell receptor beta chains from one sample, sequenced in a study of cytomegalovirus exposure and HLA in healthy donors. Assay used: immunoSEQ multiplex PCR; TCRdb lists only in-frame clones, some missing. The sample includes more than 75,000 clones, over 70% of them seen just once. Sequenced: PBMCs. These receptors were collected from a man in his forties in good health and CMV-seropositive. Both conserved end residues are part of each CDR3. D genes are given only for firm matches. Rows give clone size only sometimes, using once, few, many, or a class for an expanded clone.

abundance	v_gene	d_gene	j_gene	CDR3nt	CDR3aa
.	TRBV5-5	TRBD1	TRBJ1-6	TGTGCCAGCAGATCTCGGACAGGGACTAATTCACCCCTCCACTTT	CASRSRTGTNSPLHF
.	TRBV6-6	.	TRBJ1-5	TGTGCCAGCAGTTACTCGAGAGGTCAGCCCCAGCATTTT	CASSYSRGQPQHF
.	TRBV2	TRBD1	TRBJ2-5	TGTGCCCGCGGGCAGGACAGGGGAGAGACCCAGTACTTC	CARGQDRGETQYF
.	TRBV29-1	.	TRBJ2-7	TGCAGCGTTGTCGAGCGGAGCTCCTACGAGCAGTACTTC	CSVVERSSYEQYF
.	TRBV19	.	TRBJ1-6	TGTGCCAGTAGTCAACAGACCTATAATTCACCCCTCCACTTT	CASSQQTYNSPLHF
.	TRBV9	.	TRBJ2-6	TGTGCCAGCAGCGTAGTTAGGGGTTCGGCCTCTGGGGCCAACGTCCTGACTTTC	CASSVVRGSASGANVLTF
.	TRBV4-3	TRBD1	TRBJ2-7	TGCGCCAGCAGCTTAGGGACAGGTCTCCCCTACGAGCAGTACTTC	CASSLGTGLPYEQYF
.	TRBV27	TRBD2	TRBJ2-7	TGTGCCAGCTTCAGGATAGCGGGGGGGGGTCGCGAGCAGTACTTC	CASFRIAGGGREQYF
.	TRBV6-1	TRBD1	TRBJ2-7	TGTGCCAGCAGTGTAGGGACAGGGGCCTACGAGCAGTACTTC	CASSVGTGAYEQYF
.	TRBV7-9	TRBD2	TRBJ2-1	TGTGCCAGCAGCCGGGGACTAGCGGGTCCTGAGCAGTTCTTC	CASSRGLAGPEQFF
once	TRBV30	.	TRBJ1-1	TGTGCCTGGAGCCCAGGGAACATGAACACTGAAGCTTTCTTT	CAWSPGNMNTEAFF
.	TRBV10-3	.	TRBJ1-2	TGTGCCGCTTTTGGGGGGACGGGGGGTCCAGGGTATGGCTACACCTTC	CAAFGGTGGPGYGYTF
few	TRBV27	TRBD2	TRBJ2-2	TGTGCCAGCAAAGCGGGGGTGAACACCGGGGAGCTGTTTTTT	CASKAGVNTGELFF
.	TRBV10-3	TRBD1	TRBJ2-3	TGTGCCATCAGGGGACAGGGAGGGACAGATACGCAGTATTTT	CAIRGQGGTDTQYF
.	TRBV5-1	TRBD1	TRBJ2-5	TGCGCCAGCAGCCGCCGGGACAGGGGGGGCGAGACCCAGTACTTC	CASSRRDRGGETQYF
.	TRBV6-1	.	TRBJ1-5	TGTGCCAGCAGTGAAGCCGGGAGCCAGCCCCAGCATTTT	CASSEAGSQPQHF
few	TRBV11-2	TRBD2	TRBJ2-7	TGTGCCAGCAGCTTAGATAGCGGGGGTGCCTCCTACGAGCAGTACTTC	CASSLDSGGASYEQYF
few	TRBV4-1	TRBD1	TRBJ1-1	TGCGCCAGCAGCCAAGGCCGGGACAGGGGGCAGGACACTGAAGCTTTCTTT	CASSQGRDRGQDTEAFF
.	TRBV4-1	.	TRBJ1-2	TGCGCCAGCAGCCAAGTAGGGAGGGGGAGTAACTATGGCTACACCTTC	CASSQVGRGSNYGYTF
.	TRBV27	.	TRBJ1-4	TGTGCCAGCAGTTTATGGAAGGGAGGAGAAAAACTGTTTTTT	CASSLWKGGEKLFF
.	TRBV4-1	.	TRBJ2-7	TGCGCCAGCAGCCAAGGACGGGGCGAGCAGTACTTC	CASSQGRGEQYF
.	TRBV12-5	TRBD1	TRBJ2-1	TGTGCTAGTGGTTTGGGACAGGGGGTTGGGAATGAGCAGTTCTTC	CASGLGQGVGNEQFF
.	TRBV4-1	TRBD1	TRBJ1-2	TGCGCCAGCAGCCAAGAACCCCTGGACAGGGGAGGCTACACCTTC	CASSQEPLDRGGYTF
once	TRBV2	TRBD1	TRBJ2-3	TGTGCCAGCAGCCCTCGTGGGACAGGGGGTTACACAGATACGCAGTATTTT	CASSPRGTGGYTDTQYF
.	TRBV30	.	TRBJ2-5	TGTGCCTGGAGTACAGGTCAAGAGACCCAGTACTTC	CAWSTGQETQYF
.	TRBV6-6	.	TRBJ1-1	TGTGCCAGCAGTTATGCACAGGGCGACACTGAAGCTTTCTTT	CASSYAQGDTEAFF
.	TRBV5-4	TRBD1	TRBJ1-5	TGTGCCAGCAGCCAAGACAGGGGTGAGCAGCCCCAGCATTTT	CASSQDRGEQPQHF
few	TRBV5-1	.	TRBJ1-1	TGCGCCAGCAGCTTGAGCGGGGATCAGAACACTGAAGCTTTCTTT	CASSLSGDQNTEAFF
.	TRBV15	.	TRBJ1-5	TGTGCCACCAGCAGAGTTACCCAGGGGACCTATAGCAATCAGCCCCAGCATTTT	CATSRVTQGTYSNQPQHF
.	TRBV5-1	.	TRBJ1-2	TGCGCCAGCAGCTTTGACAAGGTGGACTATGGCTACACCTTC	CASSFDKVDYGYTF
.	TRBV9	TRBD1	TRBJ2-7	TGTGCCAGCAGCTCCTGGGACAGGGATAACTACGAGCAGTACTTC	CASSSWDRDNYEQYF
.	TRBV5-5	TRBD1	TRBJ2-7	TGTGCCAGCAGCTTGGTAGCCAGGGGGCCTCGGTACGAGCAGTACTTC	CASSLVARGPRYEQYF
.	TRBV4-2	.	TRBJ2-5	TGTGCCAGCAGCCAAGTAGGGTACGGGAGCGGAGAGACCCAGTACTTC	CASSQVGYGSGETQYF
.	TRBV19	TRBD1	TRBJ1-2	TGTGCCAGTAGTCCTCTAAAAACAGGGGAGGACTATGGCTACACCTTC	CASSPLKTGEDYGYTF
.	TRBV6-5	.	TRBJ1-4	TGTGCCAGCAGTTACTCGAGAAGGGGGACTAATGAAAAACTGTTTTTT	CASSYSRRGTNEKLFF
few	TRBV6-4	TRBD2	TRBJ2-1	TGTGCCAGCGCCCCGGGACTAGCGGGAGAGGATGAGCAGTTCTTC	CASAPGLAGEDEQFF
.	TRBV15	.	TRBJ1-4	TGTGCCACCAGCAGAGACCGTACGGTGAATGAAAAACTGTTTTTT	CATSRDRTVNEKLFF
.	TRBV6-5	.	TRBJ2-7	TGTGCCAGCAGTCCCCCTTACGAGCAGTACTTC	CASSPPYEQYF
few	TRBV6-5	TRBD1	TRBJ1-1	TGTGCCAGCAGTACTACAGGGGGCGCGAACACTGAAGCTTTCTTT	CASSTTGGANTEAFF
.	TRBV9	.	TRBJ1-4	TGTGCCAGCAGCCCAGCGGGGGGTCAGAATGAAAAACTGTTTTTT	CASSPAGGQNEKLFF
.	TRBV6-6	.	TRBJ1-1	TGTGCCAGTTACTCAATCAACACTGAAGCTTTCTTT	CASYSINTEAFF
few	TRBV6-1	.	TRBJ1-1	TGTGCCAGCAGCTCCAACAGGAACACTGAAGCTTTCTTT	CASSSNRNTEAFF
.	TRBV9	TRBD1	TRBJ2-7	TGTGCCAGCAGCGCCACCGGGACAGCCTACGAGCAGTACTTC	CASSATGTAYEQYF
.	TRBV5-8	.	TRBJ2-1	TGTGCCAGCAGGGCAGTCGGAGATTTCAATGAGCAGTTCTTC	CASRAVGDFNEQFF
few	TRBV4-3	.	TRBJ1-1	TGCGCCAGCAGCCAGGACAGAGGTAACACTGAAGCTTTCTTT	CASSQDRGNTEAFF
few	TRBV19	TRBD1	TRBJ1-5	TGTGCCAGTAGTCAATCTTCAGGGGGGCCTGATCAGCCCCAGCATTTT	CASSQSSGGPDQPQHF
medium-sized	TRBV28	.	TRBJ1-1	TGTGCCGGGGGCAGGAACACTGAAGCTTTCTTT	CAGGRNTEAFF
.	TRBV5-6	.	TRBJ2-7	TGTGCCAGCAGCTTCGGGACACACGAGCAGTACTTC	CASSFGTHEQYF
.	TRBV2	.	TRBJ1-5	TGTGCCAGCAGCGTCACTACCGATCAGCCCCAGCATTTT	CASSVTTDQPQHF
few	TRBV7-9	.	TRBJ1-2	TGTGCCAGCAGCGCCCTCGCCGGTACAGGGAAGGGTGACTATGGCTACACCTTC	CASSALAGTGKGDYGYTF
once	TRBV6-1	.	TRBJ2-2	TGTGCCAGCAGTGAATCGTCAGGGTCCCACACCGGGGAGCTGTTTTTT	CASSESSGSHTGELFF
.	TRBV6-5	TRBD2	TRBJ2-7	TGTGCCAGCAGTAGCGGGACTAGCGGATCCTACGAGCAGTACTTC	CASSSGTSGSYEQYF
.	TRBV5-1	.	TRBJ1-6	TGCGCCAGCAGCTTGGAACGAGGTTCACCCCTCCACTTT	CASSLERGSPLHF
.	TRBV4-1	.	TRBJ2-7	TGCGCCAGCAGCCAAGAAGCGTCCTCCTACGAGCAGTACTTC	CASSQEASSYEQYF
.	TRBV19	TRBD1	TRBJ1-1	TGTGCCAGTAGGTGGGGACAGGGGGAGTTTGAAGCTTTCTTT	CASRWGQGEFEAFF
.	TRBV6-1	.	TRBJ2-7	TGTGCCAGCAGTGAAGCCGACTCTGGAACCATTACCTACGAGCAGTACTTC	CASSEADSGTITYEQYF
.	TRBV28	.	TRBJ2-7	TGTGCCAGCAGTTTTCGACTCGAGCAGTACTTC	CASSFRLEQYF